This T cell receptor (beta chain) was recorded in a study of cytomegalovirus exposure and HLA in healthy donors. Whole-study context: Unique TCR beta sequences numbering approximately 120 million came from approximately 180 million T cells in an earlier analysis.

PCR employed 60 Vbeta and 13 Jbeta primers. This table comes from immunoSEQ multiplex PCR, and its TCRdb copy is limited to in-frame clones, with some not included. In the table there are fewer than 100,000 clones, roughly 85% of which are singletons. Germline CDR1 reads SGHRS; CDR2 reads YFSETQ. This CDR3 comprises 15 residues. J was trimmed by 1 base and V by 2 bases; bases with no gene match: 0. The chain links TRBV5-1 to TRBJ2-2; 9 bases line up with TRBD2. Sequenced: PBMCs. This sequence was found in a female donor in good health and CMV-seronegative. Written as DNA, the CDR3 is TGCGCCAGCAGCTTTAGCGGGAGGAACACCGGGGAGCTGTTTTTT. Protein sequence: CASSFSGRNTGELFF.